Shown below are 27 T cell receptor beta chains from a single sample sequenced in a study of tumor-infiltrating lymphocytes in localized non-small cell lung cancer. Only in-frame clones appear in the TCRdb table, and some are missing; sequencing was by immunoSEQ multiplex PCR. Of about 22,000 clones in the sample, over 70% were seen once. Sequencing was done on a sample of lung tumor tissue. The receptors originated from a human donor with non-small cell lung cancer.

The chain combines TRBV6-5 with TRBJ2-7; D ambiguous. V lost 2 bases and J lost 1, with 12 bases in between. This CDR3 is 15 amino acids long. CDR1 MNHEY and CDR2 SVGAGI come from the germline V gene. CDR3 nucleotide sequence: TGTGCCAGCAGTTACCCGTTCGGTGCGTCCTACGAGCAGTACTTC. Amino acid sequence: CASSYPFGASYEQYF.

V and J are TRBV19 and TRBJ1-1; D is unresolved. Germline-derived CDR1 and CDR2 are LNHDA and SQIVND (reference sequence). This CDR3 contains 18 residues. Deletions cut 0 bases from V and 0 bases from J, with 17 bases between. The CDR3 DNA is TGTGCCAGTAGTATAGATCCCGGCTTCCGAGGTATGAACACTGAAGCTTTCTTT. This translates into CASSIDPGFRGMNTEAFF.

The CDR3 region is CASSQVDRASEAFF. The CDR3 DNA reads TGCGCCAGCAGCCAAGTAGACAGGGCCTCTGAAGCTTTCTTT. The genes are TRBV4-3 and TRBJ1-1, with 7 positions matching TRBD1. The CDR3 has 14 amino acids. Germline V gene lookup returns CDR1 LGHNA and CDR2 YSLEER. V lost 1 base to trimming and J lost 6 bases; unmatched junction nucleotides: 5.

The V and J genes are TRBV18 and TRBJ2-1; 7 nucleotides agree with TRBD1. J gave up 5 bases and V 0 bases, and 4 bases lay outside the gene matches. CDR1 is KGHSH, CDR2 LQKENI, per germline. The CDR3 length is 15 residues. The CDR3 sequence: CASSPPTGKNNEQFF. In nucleotides, the CDR3 is TGTGCCAGCTCACCACCGACAGGGAAGAACAATGAGCAGTTCTTC.

J is TRBJ1-1 and V is TRBV11-2; 7 nucleotides match TRBD1. The V gene's germline CDR1 is SGHAT and CDR2 FQNNGV. The junction had 8 bases not matched to a gene; V was cut back by 5 bases and J by 5 bases. The CDR3 runs to 14 residues. The CDR3: CASSARQGGTEAFF. The DNA for the CDR3 is TGTGCCAGCAGCGCACGACAGGGAGGGACTGAAGCTTTCTTT.

The rearrangement links TRBV30 to TRBJ2-5; D unclear. The CDR3 covers 10 residues. CDR1 is GTSNPN and CDR2 is SVGIG in the germline V gene (reference sequence). Trimming took off 5 bases at V and 5 bases at J, with 6 bases between the two ends. In nucleotides, the CDR3 is TGTGCCTGGGGTGCGGAGACCCAGTACTTC. Encoded protein: CAWGAETQYF.

The CDR3 bases are TGTGCCAGCAGCGTAATTGGGGGGGGACTAGCGGGAGCGGAAGAGCAGTTCTTC. Translated, it gives CASSVIGGGLAGAEEQFF. V is TRBV9 and J is TRBJ2-1, with 14 bases matching TRBD2. Germline CDR1 reads SGDLS; CDR2 reads YYNGEE. V lost 1 base and J lost 10; bases outside the gene matches: 13. The CDR3 runs to 18 residues.

This chain joins TRBV4-1 and TRBJ1-2; D unclear. CDR3 length: 13 residues. Trimming pared 1 base from V and 5 bases from J, leaving 8 bases between. Germline CDR1 and CDR2: MGHRA and YSYEKL. The CDR3 loop reads CASSQAGFYGYTF. CDR3 nucleotide sequence: TGCGCCAGCAGCCAAGCAGGTTTTTATGGCTACACCTTC.

This clone was recorded once. CDR3 nucleotide sequence: TGCGCCAGCAGTACGGGAGGGGGCCTCTCCTACGAGCAGTACTTC. Amino acid sequence: CASSTGGGLSYEQYF. This chain uses TRBV5-1 with TRBJ2-7, with D maybe TRBD2 (8 bases). The CDR3 sequence is 15 residues long. V lost 5 bases and J lost 0, with 15 bases in between. CDR1 SGHRS and CDR2 YFSETQ come from the germline V gene.

This chain links TRBV18 with TRBJ2-1, with 9 bases fitting TRBD2. V was pared by 6 bases and J by 0 bases, with 3 bases of the junction left unmatched. This CDR3 has 15 amino acids. Per the germline V gene, CDR1 is KGHSH and CDR2 is LQKENI. This CDR3 is CASSQLAGSYNEQFF. In nucleotides, the CDR3 is TGTGCCAGCTCCCAACTAGCGGGCTCCTACAATGAGCAGTTCTTC.

J is TRBJ2-5 and V is TRBV4-3; D uncertain. CDR1 and CDR2 from the germline V gene are LGHNA and YSLEER. V lost 1 base and J 5 bases, leaving 14 bases between the germline ends. This CDR3 comprises 15 residues. In DNA, the CDR3 is TGCGCCAGCAGCCAAGGTCTTAGCCTGTGGGAGACCCAGTACTTC. It specifies CASSQGLSLWETQYF.

V and J are TRBV5-5 and TRBJ2-1; D ambiguous. The CDR3 runs to 14 residues. Germline V CDR1 and CDR2: SGHKS, YYEKEE (reference sequence). V was cut by 2 bases and J by 2 bases, with 8 bases left in between. CDR3 coding DNA: TGTGCCAGCAGCTTAAGCCATGCCTACAATGAGCAGTTCTTC. It translates to CASSLSHAYNEQFF.

The gene calls are TRBV18 and TRBJ2-3; D is unresolved. The CDR3 is 15 residues long. Germline V gene sequence: CDR1 KGHSH, CDR2 LQKENI. Trimming removed 8 bases from V and 2 bases from J, with 17 bases in between. The CDR3 DNA follows: TGTGCCAGCCCGCCCAACGGGCAGCTCACAGATACGCAGTATTTT. Translating gives CASPPNGQLTDTQYF.

This clone appeared a few times. V gene TRBV27 combines with J gene TRBJ2-1; TRBD2 aligns across 8 bases. The CDR3 has 15 residues. The junction had 8 bases not matched to a gene; V was cut back by 7 bases and J by 3 bases. Germline lookup yields CDR1 MNHEY and CDR2 SMNVEV (reference sequence). CDR3 in amino acids: CASTPGGGIYNEQFF. CDR3 bases: TGTGCCAGCACCCCCGGCGGGGGGATCTACAATGAGCAGTTCTTC.

The chain uses TRBV19 and TRBJ1-5; the D gene is possibly TRBD1 (5 bases). The V gene's germline CDR1 is LNHDA and CDR2 SQIVND (reference sequence). CDR3 length: 12 amino acids. V gave up 11 bases and J gave up 7 bases, with 15 bases separating them. The chain's CDR3 is CAVKGEYQPQHF. The CDR3 DNA sequence: TGTGCCGTAAAAGGGGAATACCAGCCCCAGCATTTT.

The rearrangement uses TRBV7-9 and TRBJ2-5; no firm D call. This CDR3 spans 15 amino acids. Trimming left V 7 bases short and J 4 bases short, with 19 bases between. Per germline, CDR1 SEHNR and CDR2 FQNEAQ (reference sequence). The CDR3 spells CASTQKGLVGETQYF. CDR3 nucleotides: TGTGCCAGCACCCAGAAGGGTCTAGTCGGAGAGACCCAGTACTTC.

The rearrangement links TRBV28 to TRBJ2-5; TRBD2 aligns across 7 bases. The CDR3 has 17 amino acids. V gave up 2 bases and J gave up 4 bases; unmatched junction bases: 13. Germline V gene sequence: CDR1 MDHEN, CDR2 SYDVKM. CDR3 DNA: TGTGCCAGCAGTTTAGCCGAGGGCGGGAGAAGGGGAGAGACCCAGTACTTC. This codes for CASSLAEGGRRGETQYF.

The V and J genes are TRBV5-5 and TRBJ2-2; no reliable D call. Between the trimmed V and J ends, which lost 2 bases and 6 bases, there was a span of 11 bases. Germline loops: CDR1 SGHKS, CDR2 YYEKEE (reference sequence). The CDR3 loop spans 14 amino acids. The CDR3 here is CASSFGVGPGELFF. In DNA form, the CDR3 reads TGTGCCAGCAGCTTTGGAGTTGGGCCCGGGGAGCTGTTTTTT.

The V and J genes are TRBV5-1 and TRBJ1-2; 7 bases fit TRBD1. The germline CDR1 and CDR2 sequences are SGHRS and YFSETQ. The trim removed 0 bases at V and 4 bases at J, leaving 0 bases unmatched. The CDR3 is made up of 13 amino acids. CDR3 nucleotide sequence: TGCGCCAGCAGCTTGGAGGGGGCCTATGGCTACACCTTC. It translates to CASSLEGAYGYTF.

The DNA for the CDR3 is TGTGCCAGTGGGGGGGACACCTTGGGTCAGCCCCAGCATTTT. Translating it yields CASGGDTLGQPQHF. The genes are TRBV19 and TRBJ1-5; perhaps TRBD1 as D (6 bases). CDR3 length equals 14 residues. V shed 8 bases and J shed 6 bases, with 17 bases lying between them. Germline CDR1 is LNHDA and CDR2 is SQIVND (reference sequence).

This rearrangement joins TRBV7-2 to TRBJ2-3; maybe TRBD1 (5 bases). The CDR3 runs 14 residues. V was clipped by 6 bases and J by 4 bases, with 14 bases between them. Germline V gene lookup returns CDR1 SGHTA and CDR2 FQGNSA. Written as DNA, the CDR3 is TGTGCCAGCAGGTGGCAGGGAATTTCAGATACGCAGTATTTT. Translation: CASRWQGISDTQYF.

J is TRBJ2-7 and V is TRBV7-8, with 8 positions matching TRBD2. This CDR3 region has 16 residues. The J segment lost 4 bases and the V segment lost 2 bases, leaving 10 bases of the junction unmatched. Germline V gives CDR1 SGHVS, CDR2 FQNEAQ. The CDR3 protein is CASSLFRGAGEYEQYF. As DNA, the CDR3 is TGTGCCAGCAGCTTATTTCGGGGAGCGGGGGAATACGAGCAGTACTTC.

The gene calls are TRBV7-2 and TRBJ2-3, with 9 bases aligning to TRBD1. J gave up 4 bases and V 5 bases, and 7 bases lay outside the gene matches. Germline V gene lookup returns CDR1 SGHTA and CDR2 FQGNSA. CDR3 length equals 15 residues. The CDR3 DNA sequence: TGTGCCAGCAGCGTGACAGGGGGTAGTCCAGATACGCAGTATTTT. This sequence encodes CASSVTGGSPDTQYF.

The chain couples TRBV5-1 to TRBJ1-4; D gene ambiguous. Germline CDR1 SGHRS, CDR2 YFSETQ. The CDR3 loop spans 16 amino acids. Trimming pared 4 bases from V and 4 bases from J, leaving 17 bases between. The CDR3 spells CASSPGEAGGNEKLFF. The CDR3, as DNA: TGCGCCAGCAGCCCCGGGGAGGCAGGCGGTAATGAAAAACTGTTTTTT. Based on the CDR3 plus reference TRBV5-1 and TRBJ1-4, the full variable domain is KAGVTQTPRYLIKTRGQQVTLSCSPISGHRSVSWYQQTPGQGLQFLFEYFSETQRNKGNFPGRFSGRQFSNSRSEMNVSTLELGDSALYLCASSPGEAGGNEKLFFGSGTQLSVL.

The DNA of the CDR3 is TGTGCCAGCTCACCGAGACTAGCGAACACCGGGGAGCTGTTTTTT. This codes for CASSPRLANTGELFF. The chain combines TRBV18 with TRBJ2-2; possible D gene TRBD2, 6 bases. This CDR3 region has 15 residues. With 3 bases removed from V and 0 bases from J, the gap between germline ends came to 8 bases. CDR1 is KGHSH and CDR2 is LQKENI in the germline V gene.

J is TRBJ2-1 and V is TRBV11-1; 10 nucleotides match TRBD2. The CDR3 loop spans 15 amino acids. Germline-derived CDR1 and CDR2 are SGHAT and FQDESV (reference sequence). Trimming took 1 base from V and 8 from J; bases not matched to a gene: 5. The CDR3 DNA is TGTGCCAGCAGCTTAGGAGCGGGAGGGCACGATGAGCAGTTCTTC. Translated: CASSLGAGGHDEQFF.

This sequence joins TRBV4-2 and TRBJ2-1, with unresolved D. Trimming pared 0 bases from V and 0 bases from J, leaving 15 bases between. The CDR3 runs to 18 residues. CDR1 LGHNA and CDR2 YNFKEQ come from the germline V gene. The CDR3 sequence: CASSQDLGSLTSYNEQFF. The CDR3 region has the DNA TGTGCCAGCAGCCAAGATCTAGGTAGCTTGACCTCCTACAATGAGCAGTTCTTC.